This TCR beta chain was recorded in a study of cytomegalovirus exposure and HLA in healthy donors. General study points: A cluster of highly shared sequence variants was likely a sequencing artifact.

On this clone: What it binds is unknown.

A multiplex PCR was run with 60 Vbeta primers and 13 Jbeta primers. Measured with immunoSEQ multiplex PCR; TCRdb has only the in-frame clones, and not every one. The repertoire holds about 65,000 clones, with roughly 75% as singletons. The CDR3 totals 13 residues. Trimming removed 4 bases from V and 5 bases from J, with 8 bases in between. Per germline, CDR1 WNHNN and CDR2 SYGVQD (reference sequence). Sequenced input: PBMCs. The TCR was taken from a woman aged 30 to 39 in good health and CMV-seronegative. The J gene is TRBJ2-2, the V gene TRBV10-1; D gene uncertain. This CDR3 is CASSGQRTGELFF. For the CDR3, the DNA is TGCGCCAGCAGTGGGCAGCGAACCGGGGAGCTGTTTTTT.